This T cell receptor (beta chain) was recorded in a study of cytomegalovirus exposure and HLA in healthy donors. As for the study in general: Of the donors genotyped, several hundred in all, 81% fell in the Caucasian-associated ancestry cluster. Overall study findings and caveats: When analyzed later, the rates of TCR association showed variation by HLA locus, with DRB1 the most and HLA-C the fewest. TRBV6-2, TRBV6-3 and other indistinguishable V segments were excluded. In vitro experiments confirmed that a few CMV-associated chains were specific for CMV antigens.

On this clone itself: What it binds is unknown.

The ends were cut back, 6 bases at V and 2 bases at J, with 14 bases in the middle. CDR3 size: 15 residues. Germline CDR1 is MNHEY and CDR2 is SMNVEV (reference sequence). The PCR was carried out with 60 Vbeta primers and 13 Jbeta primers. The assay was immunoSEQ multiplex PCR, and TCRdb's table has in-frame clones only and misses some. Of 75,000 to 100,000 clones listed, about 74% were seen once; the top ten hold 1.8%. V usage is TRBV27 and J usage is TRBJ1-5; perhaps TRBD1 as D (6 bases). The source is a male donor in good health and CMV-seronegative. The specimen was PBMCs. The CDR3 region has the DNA TGTGCCAGCAGCCCCAGGGGTATGGGCAATCAGCCCCAGCATTTT. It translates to CASSPRGMGNQPQHF.